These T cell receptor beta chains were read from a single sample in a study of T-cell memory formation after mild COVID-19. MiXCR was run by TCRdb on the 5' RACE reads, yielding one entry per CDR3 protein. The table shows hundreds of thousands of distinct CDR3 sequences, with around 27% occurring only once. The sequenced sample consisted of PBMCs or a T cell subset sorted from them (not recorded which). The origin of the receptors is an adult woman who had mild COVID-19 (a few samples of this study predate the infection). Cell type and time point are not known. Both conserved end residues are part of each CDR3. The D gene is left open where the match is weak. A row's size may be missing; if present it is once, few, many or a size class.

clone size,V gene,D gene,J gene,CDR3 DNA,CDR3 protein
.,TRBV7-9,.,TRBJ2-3,TGTGCCAGCAGCTTAAGGGGCAGGCTTACAGATACGCAGTATTTT,CASSLRGRLTDTQYF
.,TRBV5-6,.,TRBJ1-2,TGTGCCAGCAGCTTCAAAGAAACTGGCTATGGCTACACCTTC,CASSFKETGYGYTF
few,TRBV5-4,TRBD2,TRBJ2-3,TGTGCCAGCAGCTTGGACGGGACTAGAGGCACAGATACGCAGTATTTT,CASSLDGTRGTDTQYF
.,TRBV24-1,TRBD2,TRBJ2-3,TGTGCCACCAGTGATCGGGGGGAGCATGGAGATACGCAGTATTTT,CATSDRGEHGDTQYF
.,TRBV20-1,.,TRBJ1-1,TGCAGTGCCTTAGACCCGAACACTGAAGCTTTCTTT,CSALDPNTEAFF
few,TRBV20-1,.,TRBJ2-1,TGCAGTGCTAGTCGGGTGTCTGGACCATCCTACAATGAGCAGTTCTTC,CSASRVSGPSYNEQFF
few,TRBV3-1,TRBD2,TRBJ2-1,TGTGCCAGCAGCCGAGGGACTAGCGGGAGGTTC,CASSRGTSGRF
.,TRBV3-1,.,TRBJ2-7,TGTGCCAGCAGCCCCACAGAGGTGCACTGGGTCGAGCAGTACTTC,CASSPTEVHWVEQYF
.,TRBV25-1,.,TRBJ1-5,TGTGCCAGCAGTGAGTACAGACTTGGTCAGCCCCAGCATTTT,CASSEYRLGQPQHF
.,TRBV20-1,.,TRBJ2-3,TGCAGTGCTTCCGACTACACCAGACTCACAGATACGCAGTATTTT,CSASDYTRLTDTQYF
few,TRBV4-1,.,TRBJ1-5,TGCGCCAGCAGCCAAGAGGGGTCTGAGAGGAATCAGCCCCAGCATTTT,CASSQEGSERNQPQHF
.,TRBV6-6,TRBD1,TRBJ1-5,TGTGCCAGCAACCGCCCGGACAGGGGGTATGCTCAGCCCCAGCATTTT,CASNRPDRGYAQPQHF
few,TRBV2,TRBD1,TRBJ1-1,TGTGCCAGCATTCGCCGGGGACAGACTGAAGCTTTCTTT,CASIRRGQTEAFF
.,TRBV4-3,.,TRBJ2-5,TGCGCCAGCAGCCAAGATTCCAGTGCTGAGACCCAGTACTTC,CASSQDSSAETQYF
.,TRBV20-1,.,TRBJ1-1,TGCAGTGCTAGAGATCTGCTGACTAGGCACACTGAAGCTTTCTTT,CSARDLLTRHTEAFF
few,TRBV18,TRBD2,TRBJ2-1,TGTGCCAGCTCACCCTACGGTGGAGCGGGAGGGCGGAACACTGAGCAGTTCTTC,CASSPYGGAGGRNTEQFF
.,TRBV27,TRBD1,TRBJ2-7,TGTGCCAGCAGCACTCACAGGGGGCGCATTGTATACGAGCAGTACTTC,CASSTHRGRIVYEQYF
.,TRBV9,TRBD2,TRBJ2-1,TGTGCCAGCAGCGTAGGCCGGGCCAAGCGGGGGGCCAATGAGCAGTTCTTC,CASSVGRAKRGANEQFF
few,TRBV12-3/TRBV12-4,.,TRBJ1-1,TGTGCCAGCAGTTTAGGGAGGGGTCGCGCTGAAGCTTTCTTT,CASSLGRGRAEAFF
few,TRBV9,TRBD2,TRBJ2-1,TGTGCCAGCAGCGTCAATCGACTAGCGGGAGGGGATTACAATGAGCAGTTCTTC,CASSVNRLAGGDYNEQFF
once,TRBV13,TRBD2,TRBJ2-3,TGTGCCAGCAGCTTCTCTAGCGGGAGTGGAGATACGCAGTATTTT,CASSFSSGSGDTQYF
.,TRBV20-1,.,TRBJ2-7,TGCAGTGCTAGAGGAACCGGGACTGTCAACTCCTACGAGCAGTACTTC,CSARGTGTVNSYEQYF
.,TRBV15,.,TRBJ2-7,TGTGCCACCAGCAGAGATCTTGGGGGGACCGTAGACTACGAGCAGTACTTC,CATSRDLGGTVDYEQYF
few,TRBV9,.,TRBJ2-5,TGTGCCAGCAGCGGGAGGGGGGGATACCAAGAGACCCAGTACTTC,CASSGRGGYQETQYF
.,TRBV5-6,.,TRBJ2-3,TGTGCCAGCAGCTTGAGCGGATCTAGCACAGATACGCAGTATTTT,CASSLSGSSTDTQYF
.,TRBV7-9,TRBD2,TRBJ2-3,TGTGCCAGCAGCTTAGGGTCCGGGACTAGCGGCACAGATACGCAGTATTTT,CASSLGSGTSGTDTQYF
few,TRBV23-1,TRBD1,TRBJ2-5,TGCGCCAGCTGGACAGGGCCCCAAGAGACCCAGTACTTC,CASWTGPQETQYF
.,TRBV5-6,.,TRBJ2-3,TGTGCCAGCAGCTCGGACGGCACAGATACGCAGTATTTT,CASSSDGTDTQYF
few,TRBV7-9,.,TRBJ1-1,TGTGCCAGCAGCTTAAGAGGGCAGGTGCTGAACACTGAAGCTTTCTTT,CASSLRGQVLNTEAFF
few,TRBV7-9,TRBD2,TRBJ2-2,TGTGCCAGCAGCCCGATGACTAGCGGGGGATATACCGGGGAGCTGTTTTTT,CASSPMTSGGYTGELFF
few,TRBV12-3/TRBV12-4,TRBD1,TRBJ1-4,TGTGCCAGCAGTCCAGGACAGGGCATCTCGGAAAAACTGTTTTTT,CASSPGQGISEKLFF
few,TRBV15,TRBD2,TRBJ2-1,TGTGCCACCAGCACTTCACTAGCGGGGGACTACAATGAGCAGTTCTTC,CATSTSLAGDYNEQFF
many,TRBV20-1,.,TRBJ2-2,TGCAGTGCTAGAGAGCCGGGAACCACCGGGGAGCTGTTTTTT,CSAREPGTTGELFF
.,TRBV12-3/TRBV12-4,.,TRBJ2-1,TGTGCCAGCAGCCTAATACTAGCTAACGAGCAGTTCTTC,CASSLILANEQFF
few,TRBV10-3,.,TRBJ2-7,TGTGCCATCAGTGAGGACACAGCCTACGAGCAGTACTTC,CAISEDTAYEQYF
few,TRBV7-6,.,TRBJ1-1,TGTGCCAGCAGCCCAGGGACGTCCGACACTGAAGCTTTCTTT,CASSPGTSDTEAFF
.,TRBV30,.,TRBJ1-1,TGTGCCTGGAGTGTACACATTTACACTGAAGCTTTCTTT,CAWSVHIYTEAFF